This T cell receptor beta chain originates from a study of blood T cell repertoires in COVID-19. J lost 5 bases, V lost 4 bases, and 7 bases had no gene match. This CDR3 is 16 amino acids long. In germline, CDR1 is SGHRS, CDR2 YFSETQ. The age range of participants was about 18 to 90 years, with residence in under 25 US areas. Authors' analysis steps: Estimation of nucleated cell counts was performed using reference gene primer amplification. TCRdb's table, derived via immunoSEQ multiplex PCR, lists solely in-frame clones and lacks some. That table is the source of V, J and clone size, and D and trimming were worked out from the DNA. The table includes about 310,000 clones, around 89% detected once.

Sequenced sample: PBMCs or T cells enriched from blood (not recorded which). The chain is built from TRBV5-1 and TRBJ2-7; 15 bases match TRBD2. The TCR was taken from a woman in her thirties or forties who had recovered from COVID-19. The CDR3 DNA sequence: TGCGCCAGCAGCCTAGGACTAGCGGGAGGGATCAACGAGCAGTACTTC. Its protein is CASSLGLAGGINEQYF.